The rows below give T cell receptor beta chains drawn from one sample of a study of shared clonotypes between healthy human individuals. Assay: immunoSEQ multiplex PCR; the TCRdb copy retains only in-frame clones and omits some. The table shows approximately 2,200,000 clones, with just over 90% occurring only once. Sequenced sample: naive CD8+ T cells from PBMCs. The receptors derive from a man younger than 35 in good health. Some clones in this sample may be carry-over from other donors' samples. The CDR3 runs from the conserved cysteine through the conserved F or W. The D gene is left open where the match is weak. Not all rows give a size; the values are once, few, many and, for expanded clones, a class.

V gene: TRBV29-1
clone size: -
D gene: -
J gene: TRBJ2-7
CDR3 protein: CSAAGEDEQYF
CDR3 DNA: TGCAGCGCTGCCGGGGAGGACGAGCAGTACTTC

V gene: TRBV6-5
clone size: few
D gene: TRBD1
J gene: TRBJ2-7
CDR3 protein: CASSPGQATYEQYF
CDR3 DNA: TGTGCCAGCAGTCCTGGACAGGCCACCTACGAGCAGTACTTC

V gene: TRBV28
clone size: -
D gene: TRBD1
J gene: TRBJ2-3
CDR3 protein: CASKPTAGGAITDTQYF
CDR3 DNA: TGTGCCAGCAAACCAACGGCAGGGGGCGCGATAACAGATACGCAGTATTTT

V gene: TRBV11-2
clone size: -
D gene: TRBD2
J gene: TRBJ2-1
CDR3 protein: CASSLGVREVNNEQFF
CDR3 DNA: TGTGCCAGCAGCTTAGGTGTGCGGGAGGTAAACAATGAGCAGTTCTTC

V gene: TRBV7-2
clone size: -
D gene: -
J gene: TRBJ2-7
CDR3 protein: CASSLPGLPTEQYF
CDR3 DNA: TGTGCCAGCAGCTTACCAGGGCTCCCTACCGAGCAGTACTTC

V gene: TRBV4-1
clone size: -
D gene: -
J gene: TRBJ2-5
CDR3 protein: CASSQDLTQQETQYF
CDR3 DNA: TGCGCCAGCAGCCAAGATTTAACACAGCAAGAGACCCAGTACTTC

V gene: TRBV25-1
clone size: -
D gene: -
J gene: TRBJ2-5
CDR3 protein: CASSERFRDPKQETQYF
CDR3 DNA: TGTGCCAGCAGTGAACGTTTTCGCGACCCAAAGCAAGAGACCCAGTACTTC

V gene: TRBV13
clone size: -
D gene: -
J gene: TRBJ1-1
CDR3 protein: CASSFQGAGGTEAFF
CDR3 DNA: TGTGCCAGCAGCTTCCAGGGCGCCGGTGGCACTGAAGCTTTCTTT

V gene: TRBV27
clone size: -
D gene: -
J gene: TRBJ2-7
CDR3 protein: CASTSLGLGRIYEQYF
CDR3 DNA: TGTGCCAGCACCTCCCTGGGGTTAGGGAGAATCTACGAGCAGTACTTC

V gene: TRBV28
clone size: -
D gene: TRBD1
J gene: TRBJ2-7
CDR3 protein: CASSPYSRDRTYEQYF
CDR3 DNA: TGTGCCAGCAGTCCTTACAGCCGGGACAGGACCTACGAGCAGTACTTC

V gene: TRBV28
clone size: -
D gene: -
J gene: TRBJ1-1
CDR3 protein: CASSFSGQWDTEAFF
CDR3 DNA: TGTGCCAGCAGTTTTTCAGGGCAATGGGACACTGAAGCTTTCTTT

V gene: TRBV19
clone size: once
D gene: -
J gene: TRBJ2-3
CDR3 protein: CASSMGLASSTDTQYF
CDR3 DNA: TGTGCCAGTAGTATGGGGCTAGCGTCTAGCACAGATACGCAGTATTTT

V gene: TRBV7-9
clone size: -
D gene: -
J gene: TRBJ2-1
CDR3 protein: CASSLEVQGEQFF
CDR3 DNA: TGTGCCAGCAGCTTAGAAGTACAGGGAGAGCAGTTCTTC

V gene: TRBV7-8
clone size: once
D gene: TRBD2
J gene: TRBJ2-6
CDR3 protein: CASSSRAPGGLGGANVLTF
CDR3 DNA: TGTGCCAGCAGCTCCCGGGCCCCGGGGGGTTTAGGTGGGGCCAACGTCCTGACTTTC

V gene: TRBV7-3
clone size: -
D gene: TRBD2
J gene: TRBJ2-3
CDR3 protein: CASSQEAYSSGTSTDTQYF
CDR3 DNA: TGTGCCAGCAGCCAGGAGGCCTATTCTAGCGGGACTAGCACAGATACGCAGTATTTT

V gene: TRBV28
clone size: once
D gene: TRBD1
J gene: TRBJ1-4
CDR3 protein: CASSLRGLANEKLFF
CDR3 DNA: TGTGCCAGCAGTTTAAGGGGGCTGGCTAATGAAAAACTGTTTTTT

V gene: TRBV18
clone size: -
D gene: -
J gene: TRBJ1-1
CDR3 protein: CASSQIRGPTVHTEAFF
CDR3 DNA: TGTGCCAGCTCACAAATTCGAGGGCCGACGGTCCACACTGAAGCTTTCTTT

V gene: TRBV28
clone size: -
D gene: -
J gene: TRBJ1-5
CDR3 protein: CASSPPTPNQPQHF
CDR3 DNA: TGTGCCAGCAGTCCCCCGACGCCGAATCAGCCCCAGCATTTT

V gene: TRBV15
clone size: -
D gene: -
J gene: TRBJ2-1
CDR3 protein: CATSRGPSEGTYNEQFF
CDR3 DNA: TGTGCCACCAGCAGGGGCCCTAGCGAGGGGACCTACAATGAGCAGTTCTTC

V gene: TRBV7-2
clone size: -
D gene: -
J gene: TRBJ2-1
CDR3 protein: CASSPDYFMRYNEQFF
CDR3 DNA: TGTGCCAGCAGCCCAGACTACTTCATGAGGTACAATGAGCAGTTCTTC

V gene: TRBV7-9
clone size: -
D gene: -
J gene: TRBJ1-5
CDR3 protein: CASSSPELPQHF
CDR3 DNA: TGTGCCAGCAGCTCTCCAGAGCTGCCCCAGCATTTT

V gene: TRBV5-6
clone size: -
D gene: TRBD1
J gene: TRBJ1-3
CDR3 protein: CASSLARGSGNTIYF
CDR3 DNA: TGTGCCAGCAGCTTGGCCAGGGGGTCCGGAAACACCATATATTTT

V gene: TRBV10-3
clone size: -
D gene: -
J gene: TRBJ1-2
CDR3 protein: CAISESGPPANYGYTF
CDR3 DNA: TGTGCCATCAGTGAGTCCGGCCCTCCAGCTAACTATGGCTACACCTTC

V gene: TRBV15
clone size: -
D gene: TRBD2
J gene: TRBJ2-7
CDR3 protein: CATSRTGTSGSGAYEQYF
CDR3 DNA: TGTGCCACCAGCAGAACCGGGACTAGCGGGAGTGGAGCCTACGAGCAGTACTTC

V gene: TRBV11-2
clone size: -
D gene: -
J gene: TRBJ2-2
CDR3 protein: CASSLWEGELFF
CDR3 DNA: TGTGCCAGCAGCCTGTGGGAGGGGGAGCTGTTTTTT

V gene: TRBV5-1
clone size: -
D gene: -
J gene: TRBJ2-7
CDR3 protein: CASSLGAPGTYEQYF
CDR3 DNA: TGCGCCAGCAGCTTGGGGGCGCCCGGAACCTACGAGCAGTACTTC

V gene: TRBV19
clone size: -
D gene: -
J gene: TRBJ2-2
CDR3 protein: CASSIRVGLAGELFF
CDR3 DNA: TGTGCCAGTAGTATCCGGGTAGGATTAGCCGGGGAGCTGTTTTTT

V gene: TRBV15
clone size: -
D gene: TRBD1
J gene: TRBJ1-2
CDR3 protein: CATSRVGTATYGYTF
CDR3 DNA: TGTGCCACCAGCAGAGTCGGGACAGCGACTTATGGCTACACCTTC

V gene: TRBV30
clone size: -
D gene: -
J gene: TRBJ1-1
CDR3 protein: CAWSVQGYTEAFF
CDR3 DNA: TGTGCCTGGAGTGTACAGGGCTACACTGAAGCTTTCTTT

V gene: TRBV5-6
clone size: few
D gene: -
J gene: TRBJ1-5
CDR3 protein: CASSPGTHQPQHF
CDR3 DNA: TGTGCCAGCAGCCCGGGGACACATCAGCCCCAGCATTTT

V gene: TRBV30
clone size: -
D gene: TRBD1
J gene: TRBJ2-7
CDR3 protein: CAWSQGVRNEQYF
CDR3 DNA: TGTGCCTGGAGTCAGGGGGTCAGGAACGAGCAGTACTTC

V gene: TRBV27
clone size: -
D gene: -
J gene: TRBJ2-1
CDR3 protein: CASSLSRTTNNEQFF
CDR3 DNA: TGTGCCAGCAGTTTATCCCGGACGACAAACAATGAGCAGTTCTTC

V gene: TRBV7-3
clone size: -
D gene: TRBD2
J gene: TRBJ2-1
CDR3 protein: CASSFGTSVYNEQFF
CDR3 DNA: TGTGCCAGCAGCTTCGGGACTAGCGTTTACAATGAGCAGTTCTTC

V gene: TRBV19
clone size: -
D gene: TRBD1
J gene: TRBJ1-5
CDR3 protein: CASSIPQGAGQPQHF
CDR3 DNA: TGTGCCAGTAGTATCCCGCAGGGGGCAGGTCAGCCCCAGCATTTT

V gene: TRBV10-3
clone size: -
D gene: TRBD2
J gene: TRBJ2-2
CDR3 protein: CAISENSGRASWELFF
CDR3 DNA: TGTGCCATCAGTGAGAATAGCGGGAGGGCCTCTTGGGAGCTGTTTTTT

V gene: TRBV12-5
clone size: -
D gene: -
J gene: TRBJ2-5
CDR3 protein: CASGFGLETQYF
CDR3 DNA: TGTGCTAGTGGTTTCGGTTTGGAGACCCAGTACTTC

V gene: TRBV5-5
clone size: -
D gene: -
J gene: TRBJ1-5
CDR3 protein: CASSHGGGLGQPQHF
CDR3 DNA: TGTGCCAGCAGCCACGGCGGGGGGCTCGGGCAGCCCCAGCATTTT

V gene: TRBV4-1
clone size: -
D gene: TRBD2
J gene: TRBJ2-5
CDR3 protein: CASSQDYGRAFQETQYF
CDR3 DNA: TGCGCCAGCAGCCAAGACTACGGGAGGGCCTTCCAAGAGACCCAGTACTTC

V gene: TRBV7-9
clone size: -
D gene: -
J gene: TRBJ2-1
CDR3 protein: CASSDRTSSYNEQFF
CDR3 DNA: TGTGCCAGCAGCGACAGGACCAGCTCCTACAATGAGCAGTTCTTC

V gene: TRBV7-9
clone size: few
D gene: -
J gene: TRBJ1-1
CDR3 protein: CAGRGRNTEAFF
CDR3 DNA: TGTGCCGGGCGGGGGAGGAACACTGAAGCTTTCTTT

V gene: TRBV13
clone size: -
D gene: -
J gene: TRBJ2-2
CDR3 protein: CASSSGLGELFF
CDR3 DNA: TGTGCCAGCAGCTCGGGACTCGGGGAGCTGTTTTTT

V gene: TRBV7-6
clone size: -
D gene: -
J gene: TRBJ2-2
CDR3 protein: CASTGARGRNGELFF
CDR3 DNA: TGTGCCAGCACGGGCGCGCGGGGGCGGAACGGGGAGCTGTTTTTT

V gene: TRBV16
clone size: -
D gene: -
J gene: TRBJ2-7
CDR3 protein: CASSPENRVEQYF
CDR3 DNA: TGTGCCAGCAGTCCAGAGAACAGGGTCGAGCAGTACTTC

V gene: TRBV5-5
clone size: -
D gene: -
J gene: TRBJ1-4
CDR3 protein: CASSQTTATNEKLFF
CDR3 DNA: TGTGCCAGCAGCCAGACGACAGCAACTAATGAAAAACTGTTTTTT

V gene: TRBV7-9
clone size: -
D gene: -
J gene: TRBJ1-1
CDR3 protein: CASSLAPTANTEAFF
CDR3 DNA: TGTGCCAGCAGCTTAGCTCCCACGGCGAACACTGAAGCTTTCTTT

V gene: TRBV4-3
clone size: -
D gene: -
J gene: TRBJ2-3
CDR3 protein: CASSQDPPSAQYF
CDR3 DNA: TGCGCCAGCAGCCAAGATCCGCCTAGCGCGCAGTATTTT

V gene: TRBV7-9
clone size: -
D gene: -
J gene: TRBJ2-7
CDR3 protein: CASSRRTDYEQYF
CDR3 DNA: TGTGCCAGCAGCAGACGAACCGACTACGAGCAGTACTTC

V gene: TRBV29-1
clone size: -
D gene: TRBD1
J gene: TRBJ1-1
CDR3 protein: CSAQGAGTEAFF
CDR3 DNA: TGCAGCGCCCAGGGGGCAGGCACTGAAGCTTTCTTT

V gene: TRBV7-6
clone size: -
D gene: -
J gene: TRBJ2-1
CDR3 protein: CASSSMGSYNEQFF
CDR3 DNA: TGTGCCAGCAGCTCCATGGGGTCCTACAATGAGCAGTTCTTC

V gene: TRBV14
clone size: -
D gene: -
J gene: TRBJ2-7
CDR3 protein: CASSSRRRGRSGEQYF
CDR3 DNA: TGTGCCAGCAGCTCCCGGCGTCGGGGGCGCTCTGGAGAGCAGTACTTC

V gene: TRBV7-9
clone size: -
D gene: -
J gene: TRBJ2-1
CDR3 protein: CASSILEGPEAEQFF
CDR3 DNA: TGTGCCAGCAGCATCCTGGAGGGGCCTGAAGCTGAGCAGTTCTTC

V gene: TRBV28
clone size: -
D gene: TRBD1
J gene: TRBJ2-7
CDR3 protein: CASSITGDTYEQYF
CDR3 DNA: TGTGCCAGCAGTATAACAGGGGACACCTACGAGCAGTACTTC

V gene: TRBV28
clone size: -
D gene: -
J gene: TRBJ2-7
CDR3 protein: CASSPPSGRYEQYF
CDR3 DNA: TGTGCCAGCAGCCCCCCTAGTGGGCGGTACGAGCAGTACTTC

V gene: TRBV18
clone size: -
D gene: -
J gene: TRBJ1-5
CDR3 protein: CASSPTGHDQPQHF
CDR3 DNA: TGTGCCAGCTCACCAACAGGGCATGACCAGCCCCAGCATTTT